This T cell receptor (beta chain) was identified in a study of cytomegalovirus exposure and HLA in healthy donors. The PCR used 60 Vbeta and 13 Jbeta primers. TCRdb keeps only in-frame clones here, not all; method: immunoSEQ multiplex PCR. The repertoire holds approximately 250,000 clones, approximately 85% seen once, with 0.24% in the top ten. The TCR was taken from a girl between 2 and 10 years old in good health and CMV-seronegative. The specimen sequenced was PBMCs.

This CDR3 reads CSVVGDRSYEQYF. Here the CDR3 DNA reads TGCAGCGTTGTCGGGGACAGATCCTACGAGCAGTACTTC. The chain links TRBV29-1 to TRBJ2-7; 7 nucleotides line up with TRBD1. CDR1 and CDR2 (germline): SQVTM, ANQGSEA. Trimming removed 4 bases from V and 1 base from J; junction bases left unmatched: 4. This CDR3 comprises 13 residues.